This T cell receptor beta chain was sequenced during a study of blood T cells in healthy people across ages. On the study more broadly: Using template switching, researchers captured about one barcoded beta molecule for each two T cells.

Alongside a J-beta primer mix, a sample-barcoded 5' primer served in a second PCR lasting roughly 7 to 12 cycles. Each CDR3 protein gets one entry after TCRdb re-called the 5' RACE reads with MiXCR. The sample shows some 670,000 distinct CDR3 sequences, roughly half of them seen only once. This clonotype was picked up many times. The CDR3 is made up of 13 amino acids. Germline V lookup: CDR1 LNHNV, CDR2 YYDKDF (reference sequence). V lost 0 bases, J lost 5 bases, and 6 bases lay in between. The clonotype comes from a woman at least 80 years old in good health. The chain combines TRBV15 with TRBJ2-3; unclear D gene. Specimen: blood. Written as DNA, the CDR3 is TGTGCCACCAGCAGAGATTCGGTAGATACGCAGTATTTT. Translated: CATSRDSVDTQYF.